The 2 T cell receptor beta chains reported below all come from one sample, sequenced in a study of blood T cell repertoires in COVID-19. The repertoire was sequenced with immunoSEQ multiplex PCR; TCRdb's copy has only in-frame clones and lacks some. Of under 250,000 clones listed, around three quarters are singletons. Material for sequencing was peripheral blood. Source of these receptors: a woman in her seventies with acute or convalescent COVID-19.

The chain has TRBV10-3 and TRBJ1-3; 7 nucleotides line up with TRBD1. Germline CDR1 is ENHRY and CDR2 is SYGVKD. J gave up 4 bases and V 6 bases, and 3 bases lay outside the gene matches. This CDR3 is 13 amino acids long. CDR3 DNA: TGTGCCATCAGCTTGGGACAGGGAAACACCATATATTTT. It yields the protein CAISLGQGNTIYF.

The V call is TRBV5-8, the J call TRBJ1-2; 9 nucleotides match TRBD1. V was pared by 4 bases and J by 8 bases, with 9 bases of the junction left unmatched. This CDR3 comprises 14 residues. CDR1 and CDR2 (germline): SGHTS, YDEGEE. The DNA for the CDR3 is TGTGCCAGCAGCCGGGACAGGGTAGTTTACGGCTACACCTTC. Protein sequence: CASSRDRVVYGYTF.